The text below deals with one T cell receptor (beta chain). This record belongs to a study of cytomegalovirus exposure and HLA in healthy donors. PCR was performed using 60 Vbeta and 13 Jbeta primers. Methods used by the authors: Later work found roughly 80 million unique TCR beta chains, with 10 million to 14 million shared. TCRdb's table, derived via immunoSEQ multiplex PCR, lists solely in-frame clones and lacks some. V, J and clone size derive from that table, while D and trimming were established from the DNA sequence. The sample contains 150,000 to 200,000 clones, over 60% of which appear only once. The CDR3 spans 14 residues. Germline-derived CDR1 and CDR2 are SGHDN and FVKESK. Trimming removed 1 base at V and 7 bases at J, with 8 bases between.

Sequenced material: PBMCs. The gene calls are TRBV14 and TRBJ1-6; D possibly corresponds to TRBD1 (5 bases). The TCR was taken from a girl under 18 in good health and CMV-seronegative. The DNA for the CDR3 is TGTGCCAGCAGCCAAGGTGGGGGGAATTCACCCCTCCACTTT. This sequence encodes CASSQGGGNSPLHF. Complete variable domain (other parts from reference TRBV14 and TRBJ1-6): EAGVTQFPSHSVIEKGQTVTLRCDPISGHDNLYWYRRVMGKEIKFLLHFVKESKQDESGMPNNRFLAERTGGTYSTLKVQPAELEDSGVYFCASSQGGGNSPLHFGNGTRLTVT.